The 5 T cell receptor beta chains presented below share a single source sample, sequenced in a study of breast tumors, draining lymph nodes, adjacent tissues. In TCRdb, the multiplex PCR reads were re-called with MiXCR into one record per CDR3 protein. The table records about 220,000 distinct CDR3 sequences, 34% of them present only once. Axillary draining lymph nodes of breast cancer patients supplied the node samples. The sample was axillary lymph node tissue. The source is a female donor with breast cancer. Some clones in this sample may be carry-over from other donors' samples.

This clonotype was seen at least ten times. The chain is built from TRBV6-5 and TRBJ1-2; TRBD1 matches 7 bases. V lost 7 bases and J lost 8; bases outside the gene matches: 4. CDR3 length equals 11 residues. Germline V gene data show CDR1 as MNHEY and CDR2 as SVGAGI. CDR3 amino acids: CASKDRLGYTF. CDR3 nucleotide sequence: TGTGCCAGCAAGGACAGGCTCGGCTACACCTTC.

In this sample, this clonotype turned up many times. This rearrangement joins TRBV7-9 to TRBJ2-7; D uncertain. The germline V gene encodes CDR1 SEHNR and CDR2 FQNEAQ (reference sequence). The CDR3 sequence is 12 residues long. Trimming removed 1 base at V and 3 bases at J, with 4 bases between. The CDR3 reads CASSLEDYEQYF. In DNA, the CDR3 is TGTGCCAGCAGCTTAGAGGACTACGAGCAGTACTTC. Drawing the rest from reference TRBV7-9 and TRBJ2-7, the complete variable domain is DTGVSQNPRHKITKRGQNVTFRCDPISEHNRLYWYRQTLGQGPEFLTYFQNEAQLEKSRLLSDRFSAERPKGSFSTLEIQRTEQGDSAMYLCASSLEDYEQYFGPGTRLTVT.

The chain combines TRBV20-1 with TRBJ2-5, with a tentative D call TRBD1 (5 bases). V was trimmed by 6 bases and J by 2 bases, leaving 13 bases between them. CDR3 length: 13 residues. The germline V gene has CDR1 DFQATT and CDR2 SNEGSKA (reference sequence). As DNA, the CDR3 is TGCAGTGCCCTCGGACACCAACAAGAGACCCAGTACTTC. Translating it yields CSALGHQQETQYF.

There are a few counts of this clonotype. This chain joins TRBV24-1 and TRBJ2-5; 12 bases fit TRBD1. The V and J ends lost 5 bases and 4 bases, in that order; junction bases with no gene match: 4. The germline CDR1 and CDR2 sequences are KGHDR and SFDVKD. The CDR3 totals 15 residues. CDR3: CATSARDRGRETQYF. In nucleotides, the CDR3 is TGTGCCACCAGTGCCAGGGACAGGGGGCGAGAGACCCAGTACTTC.

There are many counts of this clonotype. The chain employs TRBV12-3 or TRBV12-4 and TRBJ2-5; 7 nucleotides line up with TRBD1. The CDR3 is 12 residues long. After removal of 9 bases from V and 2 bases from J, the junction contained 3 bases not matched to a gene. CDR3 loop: CARHRGQETQYF. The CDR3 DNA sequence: TGTGCCAGACACAGGGGACAAGAGACCCAGTACTTC.